This passage covers 18 T cell receptor beta chains from one sample sequenced in a study of T cell repertoires in cytomegalovirus infection. TCRdb re-derived calls from the reads in MiXCR, one entry per CDR3 protein. The sample lists under 150,000 distinct CDR3 sequences, approximately 8.8% seen once, with about a tenth in the top ten. The sample taken for sequencing was PBMCs. The receptors shown here come from a human donor in good health (CMV status not recorded). Some clones in this sample may be carry-over from other donors' samples.

This clonotype was picked up a small number of times. This chain connects TRBV7-9 to TRBJ2-7, with no clear D. V lost 2 bases, J lost 3 bases, and 11 bases lay in between. This CDR3 comprises 14 residues. Germline loops: CDR1 SEHNR, CDR2 FQNEAQ (reference sequence). CDR3 sequence (DNA): TGTGCCAGCAGCTTAACACAGTCGTACTACGAGCAGTACTTC. This sequence encodes CASSLTQSYYEQYF.

Many counts were recorded for this clonotype. The chain employs TRBV7-9 and TRBJ2-7, with TRBD2 identical over 11 bases. The CDR3 has 13 residues. The J segment lost 5 bases and the V segment lost 5 bases, leaving 2 bases of the junction unmatched. Germline CDR1 and CDR2: SEHNR and FQNEAQ (reference sequence). As DNA, the CDR3 is TGTGCCAGCAGCCAGACTAGCGGGGACGAGCAGTACTTC. Protein product: CASSQTSGDEQYF. Drawing the rest from reference TRBV7-9 and TRBJ2-7, the complete variable domain is DTGVSQNPRHKITKRGQNVTFRCDPISEHNRLYWYRQTLGQGPEFLTYFQNEAQLEKSRLLSDRFSAERPKGSFSTLEIQRTEQGDSAMYLCASSQTSGDEQYFGPGTRLTVT.

This clonotype was observed a handful of times. V usage is TRBV18 and J usage is TRBJ1-1, with a tentative D call TRBD1 (5 bases). Germline V gene lookup returns CDR1 KGHSH and CDR2 LQKENI. The V end was cut by 1 base, the J end by 1 base, with 10 bases between. CDR3 length equals 15 residues. In DNA form, the CDR3 reads TGTGCCAGCTCACCACTCCAGGGAGAGAACACTGAAGCTTTCTTT. Translation gives CASSPLQGENTEAFF.

This chain uses TRBV28 with TRBJ1-1, with 8 nucleotides matching TRBD1. Trimming cost V 6 bases and J 7 bases; bases outside gene matches: 13. Germline V lookup: CDR1 MDHEN, CDR2 SYDVKM. The CDR3 has 15 residues. In DNA, the CDR3 is TGTGCCAGCAGACTCGGGCAGGGGGCGCGTTTTGAAGCTTTCTTT. This sequence encodes CASRLGQGARFEAFF.

The rearrangement joins TRBV2 to TRBJ2-7; TRBD2 is a possible D gene (6 bases). The CDR3 runs to 12 residues. Per the germline V gene, CDR1 is SNHLY and CDR2 is FYNNEI. V was shortened by 8 bases and J by 4 bases, with 12 bases between the two germline ends. The CDR3 coding sequence is TGTGCCAGCGGGACTCGGCAATACGAGCAGTACTTC. This encodes CASGTRQYEQYF.

This clonotype was observed at least ten times. The chain has TRBV7-2 and TRBJ2-1; 9 bases agree with TRBD2. The V gene end was trimmed by 8 bases and the J gene end by 3 bases; junction bases not matched to a gene: 8. The CDR3 consists of 15 residues. CDR1 is SGHTA, CDR2 FQGNSA, per germline. The CDR3 region has the DNA TGTGCCAGCGCCCCAGCGGGGGGTTTCTACAATGAGCAGTTCTTC. It translates to CASAPAGGFYNEQFF.

This clonotype was recorded a few times. The gene calls are TRBV19 and TRBJ1-1; weak D call: TRBD1 (5 bases). The V gene lost 8 bases and the J gene lost 11 bases, with 21 bases spanning the gap. This CDR3 is 13 amino acids long. The germline V gene encodes CDR1 LNHDA and CDR2 SQIVND (reference sequence). For the CDR3, the DNA is TGTGCCAGTGGAACCCGGGACCCTCCTCGGGCTTTCTTT. Translation gives CASGTRDPPRAFF.

Many counts were recorded for this clonotype. CDR3 loop: CASSARDMRFTDTQYF. The CDR3 region has the DNA TGCGCCAGCAGCGCCCGGGACATGAGATTCACAGATACGCAGTATTTT. This chain connects TRBV4-1 to TRBJ2-3, with D possibly TRBD1 on 6 matching bases. Trimming removed 5 bases at V and 2 bases at J, with 17 bases between. The CDR3 has 16 residues. Germline CDR1 MGHRA, CDR2 YSYEKL.

Many counts were recorded for this clonotype. The chain combines TRBV7-2 with TRBJ1-2, with TRBD1 as a possible D gene (5 bases). V lost 4 bases and J 1 base, leaving 16 bases between the germline ends. The CDR3 is made up of 16 amino acids. Germline CDR1 SGHTA, CDR2 FQGNSA. The CDR3 loop reads CASSSYGTGSNYGYTF. The CDR3 coding sequence is TGTGCCAGCAGCTCATACGGGACGGGGAGTAACTATGGCTACACCTTC.

The table lists this clonotype with many counts. V and J are TRBV7-6 and TRBJ2-2, with TRBD2 matching over 9 bases. V lost 2 bases to trimming and J lost 0 bases; unmatched junction nucleotides: 4. There are 17 residues in the CDR3. The V gene's germline CDR1 is SGHVS and CDR2 FNYEAQ. The CDR3 coding sequence is TGTGCCAGCAGCTTAATAGCGGGGGCGTCGAACACCGGGGAGCTGTTTTTT. This translates into CASSLIAGASNTGELFF.

There are many counts of this clonotype. This rearrangement joins TRBV7-9 to TRBJ1-2, with a weak D call TRBD1 (6 bases). Per the germline V gene, CDR1 is SEHNR and CDR2 is FQNEAQ (reference sequence). The V and J ends lost 5 bases and 6 bases respectively, with 19 bases between them. This CDR3 spans 15 amino acids. The CDR3 DNA reads TGTGCCAGCAGCCTGAACAGGGAGGGCTCGGATGGCTACACCTTC. The encoded protein is CASSLNREGSDGYTF.

The chain uses TRBV2 and TRBJ2-2, with a possible D match to TRBD2 (5 bases). The CDR3 is made up of 18 amino acids. Trimming cost V 7 bases and J 0 bases, with 21 bases left between them. Germline V gene lookup returns CDR1 SNHLY and CDR2 FYNNEI. The CDR3 sequence is CASTPNPVRGPNTGELFF. For the CDR3, the DNA is TGTGCCAGCACCCCCAACCCAGTACGGGGTCCGAACACCGGGGAGCTGTTTTTT.

This clonotype was detected ten times or more. The chain employs TRBV6-2 or TRBV6-3 and TRBJ1-6; 7 bases align to TRBD1. In germline, CDR1 is MNHEY, CDR2 SVGEGT. V was clipped by 4 bases and J by 9 bases; unmatched bases: 6. This CDR3 is built from 14 residues. In nucleotides, the CDR3 is TGTGCCAGCAGTTCCAACAGGGGAAGTTCACCCCTCCACTTT. It is translated as CASSSNRGSSPLHF.

Many counts were recorded for this clonotype. V gene TRBV7-2 combines with J gene TRBJ1-3; TRBD1 matches at 8 bases. V lost 0 bases and J lost 4; bases outside the gene matches: 8. Germline-derived CDR1 and CDR2 are SGHTA and FQGNSA. The CDR3 sequence is 17 residues long. The CDR3 region has the DNA TGTGCCAGCAGCTTAGCACGGTCCAGGGGGCCGGGAAACACCATATATTTT. Its translation: CASSLARSRGPGNTIYF.

This clonotype showed up many times. V and J are TRBV30 and TRBJ2-2, with no clear D. Looked up from germline, CDR1 is GTSNPN and CDR2 is SVGIG (reference sequence). Trimming removed 1 base from V and 3 bases from J, with 6 bases in between. The length of the CDR3 is 13 residues. The CDR3: CAWSAIDTGELFF. The CDR3 coding sequence is TGTGCCTGGAGTGCCATAGACACCGGGGAGCTGTTTTTT.

This clonotype was picked up many times. V and J are TRBV12-3 or TRBV12-4 and TRBJ1-5; possible D gene TRBD1, 6 bases. The CDR3 is 15 amino acids. Between the trimmed V and J ends, which lost 5 bases and 2 bases, there was a span of 13 bases. The CDR3 DNA follows: TGTGCCAGCAGTCTCCAGGGGATTGGCAATCAGCCCCAGCATTTT. This codes for CASSLQGIGNQPQHF.

The rearrangement uses TRBV5-1 and TRBJ2-7, with D possibly called TRBD1 or TRBD2 (5 bases each). The CDR3 covers 15 residues. The V and J ends lost 0 bases and 2 bases respectively, with 12 bases between them. Germline loops: CDR1 SGHRS, CDR2 YFSETQ. The CDR3 sequence is CASSLGGTATYEQYF. CDR3 coding DNA: TGCGCCAGCAGCTTGGGGGGGACGGCGACCTACGAGCAGTACTTC.

The gene calls are TRBV12-5 and TRBJ2-3; no firm D call. The germline V gene has CDR1 LGHNT and CDR2 FRNRAP. V dropped 5 bases and J dropped 0 bases, with 12 bases sitting between them. This CDR3 is built from 15 residues. CDR3 sequence reads: CASGQMTGSTDTQYF. CDR3 coding DNA: TGTGCTAGTGGTCAGATGACTGGTAGCACAGATACGCAGTATTTT. The whole variable domain, remainder taken from reference TRBV12-5 and TRBJ2-3, is DARVTQTPRHKVTEMGQEVTMRCQPILGHNTVFWYRQTMMQGLELLAYFRNRAPLDDSGMPKDRFSAEMPDATLATLKIQPSEPRDSAVYFCASGQMTGSTDTQYFGPGTRLTVL.